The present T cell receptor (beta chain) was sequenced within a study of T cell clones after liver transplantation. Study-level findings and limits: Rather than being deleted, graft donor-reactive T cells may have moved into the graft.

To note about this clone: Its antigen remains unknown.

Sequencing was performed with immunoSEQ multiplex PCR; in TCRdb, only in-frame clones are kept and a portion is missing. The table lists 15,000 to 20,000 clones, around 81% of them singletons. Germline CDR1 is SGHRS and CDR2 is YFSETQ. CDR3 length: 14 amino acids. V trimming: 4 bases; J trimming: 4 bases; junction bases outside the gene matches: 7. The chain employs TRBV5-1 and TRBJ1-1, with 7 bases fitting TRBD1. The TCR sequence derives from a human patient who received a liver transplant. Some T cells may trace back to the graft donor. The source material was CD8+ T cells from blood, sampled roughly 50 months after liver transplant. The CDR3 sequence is CASSLRDSGTEAFF. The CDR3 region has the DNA TGCGCCAGCAGCCTCCGGGACAGTGGCACTGAAGCTTTCTTT.